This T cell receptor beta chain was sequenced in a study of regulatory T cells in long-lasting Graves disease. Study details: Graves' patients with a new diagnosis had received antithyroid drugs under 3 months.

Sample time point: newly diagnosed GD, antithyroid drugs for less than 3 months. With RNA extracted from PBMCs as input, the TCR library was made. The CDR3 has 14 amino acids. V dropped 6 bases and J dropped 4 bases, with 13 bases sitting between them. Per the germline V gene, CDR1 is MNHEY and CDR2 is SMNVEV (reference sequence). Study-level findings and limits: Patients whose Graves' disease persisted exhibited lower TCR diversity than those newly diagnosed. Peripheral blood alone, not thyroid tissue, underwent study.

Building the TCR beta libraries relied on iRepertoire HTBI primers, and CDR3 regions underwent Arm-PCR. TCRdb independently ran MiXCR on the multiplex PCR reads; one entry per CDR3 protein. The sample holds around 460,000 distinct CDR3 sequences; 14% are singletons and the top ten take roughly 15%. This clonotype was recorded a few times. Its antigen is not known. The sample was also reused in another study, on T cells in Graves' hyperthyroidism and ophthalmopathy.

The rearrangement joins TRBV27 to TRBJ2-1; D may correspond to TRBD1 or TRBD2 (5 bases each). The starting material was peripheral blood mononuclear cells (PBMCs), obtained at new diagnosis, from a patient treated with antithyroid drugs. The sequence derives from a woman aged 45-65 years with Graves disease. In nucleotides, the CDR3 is TGTGCCAGCAGCCCCATCGGGGCATACAATGAGCAGTTCTTC. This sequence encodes CASSPIGAYNEQFF.